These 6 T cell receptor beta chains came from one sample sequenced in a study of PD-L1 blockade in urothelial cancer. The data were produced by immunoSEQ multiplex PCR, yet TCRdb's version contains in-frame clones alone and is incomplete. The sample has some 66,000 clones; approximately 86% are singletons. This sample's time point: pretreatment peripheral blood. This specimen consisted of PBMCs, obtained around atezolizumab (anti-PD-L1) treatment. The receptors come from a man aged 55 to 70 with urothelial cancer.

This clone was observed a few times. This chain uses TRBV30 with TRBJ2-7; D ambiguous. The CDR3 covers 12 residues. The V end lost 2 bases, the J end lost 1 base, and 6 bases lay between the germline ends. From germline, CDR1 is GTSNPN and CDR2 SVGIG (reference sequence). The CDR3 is CAWSFRSYEQYF. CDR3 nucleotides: TGTGCCTGGAGTTTCAGGTCCTACGAGCAGTACTTC.

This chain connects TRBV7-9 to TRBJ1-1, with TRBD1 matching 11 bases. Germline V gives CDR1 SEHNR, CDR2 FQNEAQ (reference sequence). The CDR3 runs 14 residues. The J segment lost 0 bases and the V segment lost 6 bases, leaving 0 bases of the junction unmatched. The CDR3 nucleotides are TGTGCCAGCAGGGGACAGGGGGTGAACACTGAAGCTTTCTTT. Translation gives CASRGQGVNTEAFF.

The CDR3 here is CASSLTTDYEQYF. The CDR3 nucleotides are TGTGCCAGCAGCTTGACGACAGACTACGAGCAGTACTTC. The rearrangement uses TRBV5-6 and TRBJ2-7; D is possibly TRBD1 (5 bases). The germline V and J ends were trimmed by 1 base and 3 bases, with 8 bases remaining between them. The CDR3 is made up of 13 amino acids. Germline-derived CDR1 and CDR2 are SGHDT and YYEEEE.

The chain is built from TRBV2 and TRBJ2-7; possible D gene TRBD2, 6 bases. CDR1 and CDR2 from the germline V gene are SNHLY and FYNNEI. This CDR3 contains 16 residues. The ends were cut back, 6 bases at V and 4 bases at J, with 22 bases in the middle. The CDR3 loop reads CASSRNEGLTGYEQYF. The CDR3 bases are TGTGCCAGCAGCCGGAACGAAGGACTAACCGGGTACGAGCAGTACTTC.

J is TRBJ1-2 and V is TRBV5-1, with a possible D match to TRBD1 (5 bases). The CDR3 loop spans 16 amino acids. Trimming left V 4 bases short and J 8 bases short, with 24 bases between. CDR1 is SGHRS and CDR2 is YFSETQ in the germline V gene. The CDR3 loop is CASSLDPTSRVGGYTF. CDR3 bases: TGCGCCAGCAGCCTTGATCCAACGAGCAGGGTGGGGGGCTACACCTTC.

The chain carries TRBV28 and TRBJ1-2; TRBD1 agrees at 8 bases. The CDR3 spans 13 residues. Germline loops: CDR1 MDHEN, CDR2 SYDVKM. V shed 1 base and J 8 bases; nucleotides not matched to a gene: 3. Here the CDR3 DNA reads TGTGCCAGCAGTTTATCAGGGGGCCGGGGCTACACCTTC. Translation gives CASSLSGGRGYTF.